This TCR beta chain is drawn from a study of control samples from healthy donors and cancer patients. The table came from immunoSEQ multiplex PCR; TCRdb's copy has only in-frame clones and leaves some out. The data contain 150,000 or so clones, about 86% of them seen just once; the ten biggest clones take up approximately 1.6%. Per germline, CDR1 MDHEN and CDR2 SYDVKM. V was clipped by 5 bases and J by 7 bases, with 21 bases between them. This CDR3 region has 16 residues. This clonotype originated in a man aged 18 to 35 in good health. V and J are TRBV28 and TRBJ1-3; D is uncertain. The sample was blood. The CDR3 DNA sequence: TGTGCCAGCAGTCCGACACACGCGGCGGGTTACAACACCATATATTTT. It encodes CASSPTHAAGYNTIYF.